This TCR beta chain was captured in a study of blood T cell repertoires in COVID-19 (dated by TCRdb to about 2020). The study in broad terms: Samples covering the acute and convalescent phases of COVID-19 were provided by collaborators in the United States, Italy and Spain. The repertoires were released in a freely available public database intended as a resource for research on the immune response to SARS-CoV-2. The sample metadata nearly always contained a de-identified subject ID, COVID-19 status, age in years and sex. HLA class I and class II types, where available, came from metadata supplied by the sample provider rather than from assay-based typing. The prospective study material was composed of cDNA or gDNA derived from T cells, B-cell-depleted T cells, or PBMCs. Samples came from the ongoing ImmuneRACE study (first 160 participants) plus 1,254 subjects from 6 global collaborators. The dataset comprised deeply sampled blood TCRbeta repertoires from subjects exposed to, actively infected with, or recovered from COVID-19.

The collaborating institutions used their own protocols to collect whole blood in K2EDTA tubes. For TCRbeta analysis, collaborators shipped samples as frozen whole blood, isolated PBMCs, or DNA extracted from either of those sample types. What the work shows at the level of the full study, not this receptor alone: Clinical and demographic metadata were provided uncurated, with the amount varying by source and participant.

This clone was found once. Its cognate antigen has yet to be identified. Base quality data are lacking; no much larger clone is found one base away. Trimming leaves V shorter by 0 bases and J shorter by 5 bases, with the junction holding 8 bases beyond the gene matches. From cysteine to phenylalanine, the CDR3 is 16 amino acids long. Only the CDR3 DNA stays, 48 bases, in frame from base 1. The germline V gene specifies SGHVS as CDR1 and FNYEAQ as CDR2. The immunoSEQ Assay, a bias-controlled multiplex PCR, was used to amplify TCRbeta CDR3 regions from genomic DNA. The study's processing was this. Within the assay, amplification of reference gene primers was used to estimate how many nucleated cells each sample contained. To quantify the absolute abundance of each unique TCRbeta CDR3 rearrangement, sequence reads were collapsed and filtered. For each sample, productive Simpson clonality was calculated as the square root of Simpson's diversity index over productive rearrangements. TCRdb limited this immuneACCESS table to in-frame rearrangements with V and J called. A share of clones is missing; checked studies link under half to unresolved V genes, and the rest is unexplained. Clonal size and the V and J genes are those of that table, whereas D and trimming came from the DNA. The sample table lists under 300,000 clones, about 82% of them with a count of one. The top ten clonotypes cover about 12% of the sample.

Sequencing was performed on peripheral blood. The TCR originated in a man older than 75 with acute or convalescent COVID-19. The chain uses TRBV7-6 and TRBJ1-1; TRBD1 matches 8 bases in the middle. The nucleotide sequence reads as follows: TGTGCCAGCAGCTTAGCTCGCACAGGGGGTTCGACTGAAGCTTTCTTT. This codes for CASSLARTGGSTEAFF.